The 29 T cell receptor beta chains listed next were all sequenced from one sample in a study of blood T cells in healthy people across ages. Using a J-beta primer mix together with a sample-barcoded 5' primer, a second PCR was run for about 6 to 12 cycles. TCRdb reprocessed the 5' RACE reads with MiXCR, giving one entry per CDR3 protein. The sample has about 640,000 distinct CDR3 sequences, less than 35% seen once; the top ten hold approximately 14%. The source material was blood. The receptors stem from a woman of 80 years or more in good health.

With respect to this clonotype: A read error is possible here, since a much larger clone lies one base away. The chain combines TRBV10-3 with TRBJ1-2; D may be TRBD1 (5 bases). The CDR3 totals 16 residues. V lost 3 bases and J lost 8, with 22 bases in between. Germline CDR1 and CDR2: ENHRY and SYGVKD. DNA of the CDR3: TGTGCCATCAGTGAAAGGTGGCAAGGCAGGGAGGACGGCTACACCTTC. This gives the protein CAISERWQGREDGYTF.

The V gene is TRBV7-9, the J gene TRBJ1-1, with TRBD1 matching 8 bases. After removal of 5 bases from V and 4 bases from J, the junction contained 9 bases not matched to a gene. The CDR3 length is 15 residues. Per germline, CDR1 SEHNR and CDR2 FQNEAQ (reference sequence). The CDR3 coding sequence is TGTGCCAGCAGCGACCGACAGGGGATGAGCACTGAAGCTTTCTTT. Translation gives CASSDRQGMSTEAFF. Together with reference TRBV7-9 and TRBJ1-1, the CDR3 gives the full variable domain: DTGVSQNPRHKITKRGQNVTFRCDPISEHNRLYWYRQTLGQGPEFLTYFQNEAQLEKSRLLSDRFSAERPKGSFSTLEIQRTEQGDSAMYLCASSDRQGMSTEAFFGQGTRLTVV.

This clonotype has at least ten counts. This chain joins TRBV20-1 and TRBJ1-5; TRBD1 matches at 9 bases. Germline V gene lookup returns CDR1 DFQATT and CDR2 SNEGSKA (reference sequence). The CDR3 runs to 15 residues. The V gene end was trimmed by 2 bases and the J gene end by 6 bases; junction bases not matched to a gene: 8. In nucleotides, the CDR3 is TGCAGTGCTAGAAAACCGGGACAGGGTTTTCAGCCCCAGCATTTT. This gives the protein CSARKPGQGFQPQHF.

The chain carries TRBV5-1 and TRBJ1-4; 8 bases fit TRBD1. Germline-derived CDR1 and CDR2 are SGHRS and YFSETQ. The CDR3 extends over 15 amino acids. The J segment lost 8 bases and the V segment lost 4 bases, leaving 10 bases of the junction unmatched. In nucleotides, the CDR3 is TGCGCCAGCAGCGGAAGGACAGGGATAAACGAAAAACTGTTTTTT. This translates into CASSGRTGINEKLFF.

The rearrangement links TRBV18 to TRBJ1-1; D is possibly TRBD1 (6 bases). CDR3 size: 15 residues. The germline gives CDR1 KGHSH, CDR2 LQKENI. The V end was cut by 6 bases, the J end by 1 base, with 15 bases between. DNA of the CDR3: TGTGCCAGCTCTCGAACCGGGACAACGAACACTGAAGCTTTCTTT. This translates into CASSRTGTTNTEAFF.

The chain's CDR3 is CASSVGRTNTEAFF. Written as DNA, the CDR3 is TGTGCCAGCAGCGTTGGACGGACGAACACTGAAGCTTTCTTT. The chain employs TRBV7-3 and TRBJ1-1; D gene unclear. The CDR3 is 14 amino acids. CDR1 is SGHTA and CDR2 is FQGTGA in the germline V gene. Trimming left V 5 bases short and J 1 base short, with 11 bases between.

In regard to this clonotype: Germline is not matched at one junction end, which may reflect a read error. V and J are TRBV13 and TRBJ2-7, with D possibly TRBD2 on 5 matching bases. CDR3 length equals 15 residues. Germline assignment: CDR1 PRHDT and CDR2 FYEKMQ (reference sequence). CDR3 sequence (DNA): TGTGCCACCAGCTTCCGGACTGTTCCCTCCTACGAGCAGTACTTC. This codes for CATSFRTVPSYEQYF.

As regards this clonotype: Germline and junction disagree at one end, which may indicate a read error. The V gene is TRBV5-5, the J gene TRBJ1-4; D not certain. There are 16 residues in the CDR3. Germline values: CDR1 SGHKS, CDR2 YYEKEE (reference sequence). CDR3 sequence: CASSWRRAGLNEKRFF. The CDR3, as DNA: TGTGCCAGCAGCTGGAGGAGGGCAGGCCTTAATGAAAAACGGTTTTTT.

This clonotype was picked up many times. The V call is TRBV7-2, the J call TRBJ2-1; 8 bases agree with TRBD2. The germline gives CDR1 SGHTA, CDR2 FQGNSA. The ends lost 5 bases at V and 10 bases at J; junction bases unmatched: 19. This CDR3 is 17 amino acids long. CDR3 sequence: CASSQAGRATIPAEQFF. The CDR3 DNA reads TGTGCCAGCAGCCAGGCCGGGAGGGCCACAATACCGGCGGAGCAGTTCTTC.

In its sample, this clonotype was seen a few times. Given a much more abundant clone one base away, this may be a read error. This chain joins TRBV4-2 and TRBJ2-4, with 10 bases that match TRBD2. The germline gives CDR1 LGHNA, CDR2 YNFKEQ. Trimming cost V 0 bases and J 13 bases; bases outside gene matches: 12. The CDR3 consists of 16 residues. The CDR3 DNA sequence: TGTGCCAGCAGCCAAGATCCTCAACTAGCGGGGAATGAGCAGTACTTC. It specifies CASSQDPQLAGNEQYF.

The table lists this clonotype with a count of one. The chain employs TRBV6-1 and TRBJ2-1, with 9 bases fitting TRBD2. Germline V CDR1 and CDR2: MNHNS, SASEGT. J was trimmed by 3 bases and V by 7 bases; bases with no gene match: 7. This CDR3 comprises 15 residues. DNA for the CDR3: TGTGCCAGCAACGGCCTAGCGGGGAGCTACAATGAGCAGTTCTTC. It yields the protein CASNGLAGSYNEQFF.

This clonotype has a count of ten or more. The genes are TRBV9 and TRBJ2-7, with 7 bases lining up with TRBD1. V lost 3 bases to trimming and J lost 2 bases; unmatched junction nucleotides: 8. CDR1 is SGDLS and CDR2 is YYNGEE in the germline V gene. This CDR3 spans 15 amino acids. The CDR3 loop is CASSAYGRGTYEQYF. The CDR3 DNA reads TGTGCCAGCAGCGCATACGGCAGGGGGACCTACGAGCAGTACTTC.

This clonotype was observed many times. The CDR3 bases are TGCAGTGCTAGTAGGGACAGCTACAATGAGCAGTTCTTC. Protein product: CSASRDSYNEQFF. The chain employs TRBV20-1 and TRBJ2-1; TRBD1 agrees at 7 bases. Germline assignment: CDR1 DFQATT and CDR2 SNEGSKA (reference sequence). The V and J ends lost 3 bases and 3 bases, in that order; junction bases with no gene match: 2. The CDR3 has 13 residues.

Concerning this clonotype: A single base separates this from a much larger clone, so it may be a read error. The chain has TRBV4-2 and TRBJ2-1; 10 positions match TRBD2. The germline V gene encodes CDR1 LGHNA and CDR2 YNFKEQ. The CDR3 extends over 15 amino acids. CDR3 loop: CASSRESGGANELFF. The CDR3 region has the DNA TGTGCCAGCAGCCGAGAGAGCGGGGGGGCCAATGAGCTGTTCTTC.

CDR3 nucleotide sequence: TGTGCCAGCAGCGTAACGGCCCTAGCGGTTAAAAATCACTACGAGCAGTACTTC. This translates into CASSVTALAVKNHYEQYF. The V and J genes are TRBV28 and TRBJ2-7; 7 nucleotides match TRBD2. The V segment lost 6 bases and the J segment 3 bases; nucleotides outside the gene matches: 20. Germline V gives CDR1 MDHEN, CDR2 SYDVKM. This CDR3 is built from 18 residues.

This clonotype was counted at least ten times. The genes are TRBV5-1 and TRBJ1-2, with D tentatively TRBD1 (5 bases). Between the trimmed V and J ends, which lost 2 bases and 7 bases, there was a span of 12 bases. CDR3 length: 13 amino acids. In germline, CDR1 is SGHRS, CDR2 YFSETQ. Here the CDR3 reads CASSFAGTGGYTF. In DNA form, the CDR3 reads TGCGCCAGCAGCTTTGCAGGGACGGGTGGCTACACCTTC.

This clonotype was found a few times. The chain joins TRBV5-1 to TRBJ2-1, with D maybe TRBD1 (6 bases). V lost 0 bases and J 3 bases, leaving 13 bases between the germline ends. The length of the CDR3 is 16 residues. Germline lookup yields CDR1 SGHRS and CDR2 YFSETQ. The chain's CDR3 is CASSLARDRSYNEQFF. In nucleotides, the CDR3 is TGCGCCAGCAGCTTGGCCCGAGACAGGAGCTACAATGAGCAGTTCTTC. Full variable domain (remainder filled in from reference TRBV5-1 and TRBJ2-1): KAGVTQTPRYLIKTRGQQVTLSCSPISGHRSVSWYQQTPGQGLQFLFEYFSETQRNKGNFPGRFSGRQFSNSRSEMNVSTLELGDSALYLCASSLARDRSYNEQFFGPGTRLTVL.

This clonotype was counted ten times or more. This chain joins TRBV7-2 and TRBJ2-5; 10 bases line up with TRBD2. The germline V gene encodes CDR1 SGHTA and CDR2 FQGNSA. The CDR3 is 16 residues long. After removal of 5 bases from V and 5 bases from J, the junction contained 11 bases not matched to a gene. CDR3 nucleotide sequence: TGTGCCAGCAGCCGTAGCGGGGGGTCTACCGGGGAGACCCAGTACTTC. It yields the protein CASSRSGGSTGETQYF.

This clonotype has only a few counts. This chain uses TRBV20-1 with TRBJ2-1; 11 bases are shared with TRBD2. J was trimmed by 9 bases and V by 5 bases; bases with no gene match: 15. Germline CDR1 and CDR2: DFQATT and SNEGSKA (reference sequence). This CDR3 is 16 amino acids long. CDR3 sequence reads: CSAYDLLAGGCGEQFF. CDR3 DNA sequence: TGCAGTGCTTACGACCTTCTAGCGGGAGGATGCGGTGAGCAGTTCTTC.

Remarks on this clonotype: This may be a read error, as it is one base from a much larger clone. The chain couples TRBV12-3 or TRBV12-4 to TRBJ2-3; D is undetermined. The CDR3 consists of 16 residues. V was shortened by 1 base and J by 8 bases, with 19 bases between the two germline ends. The CDR3 sequence is CASSLGSLVSLSTQYF. In nucleotides, the CDR3 is TGTGCCAGCAGTTTAGGTTCGCTCGTGAGCTTAAGTACGCAGTATTTT.

This chain uses TRBV29-1 with TRBJ2-3, with 8 bases lining up with TRBD1. The germline V gene encodes CDR1 SQVTM and CDR2 ANQGSEA. This CDR3 is built from 13 residues. The junction had 2 bases not matched to a gene; V was cut back by 3 bases and J by 3 bases. In DNA, the CDR3 is TGCAGCGTTGACAGGGGGCTAACAGATACGCAGTATTTT. Protein product: CSVDRGLTDTQYF.

The sample holds a few counts of this clonotype. This may arise from a read error, as a much more abundant clone is one base away. The J gene is TRBJ2-1, the V gene TRBV27; D is perhaps TRBD2 (6 bases). The CDR3 length is 15 residues. Trimming cost V 5 bases and J 7 bases, with 18 bases left between them. Germline CDR1 MNHEY, CDR2 SMNVEV (reference sequence). CDR3 loop: CASSPRRGLGNEQFF. CDR3 sequence (DNA): TGTGCCAGCAGTCCCCGACGGGGGTTGGGTAATGAGCAGTTCTTC.

This clonotype was recorded only once. Its ends do not fully match the called genes, so a read error is possible. The rearrangement links TRBV15 to TRBJ2-5; possible D gene TRBD2, 5 bases. The CDR3 consists of 14 residues. From germline, CDR1 is LNHNV and CDR2 YYDKDF (reference sequence). The CDR3 sequence is CTTSSWTGMETQYF. DNA for the CDR3: TGTACCACCAGCTCGTGGACGGGGATGGAGACCCAGTACTTC.

With respect to this clonotype: A much larger clone sits a single nucleotide away, making a read error possible. The J gene is TRBJ2-5, the V gene TRBV5-6; D is uncertain. Trimming left V 0 bases short and J 11 bases short, with 11 bases between. The CDR3 extends over 12 amino acids. Germline V gene data show CDR1 as SGHDT and CDR2 as YYEEEE. The CDR3 reads CASSLAVHEQYF. In nucleotides, the CDR3 is TGTGCCAGCAGCTTGGCCGTGCATGAGCAGTACTTC.

The gene calls are TRBV5-1 and TRBJ2-7; 10 positions agree with TRBD2. The V gene end was trimmed by 5 bases and the J gene end by 0 bases; junction bases not matched to a gene: 5. Germline CDR1 SGHRS, CDR2 YFSETQ. The CDR3 has 15 amino acids. This CDR3 is CASSITSGASYEQYF. Here the CDR3 DNA reads TGCGCCAGCAGTATCACTAGCGGGGCCTCCTACGAGCAGTACTTC.

The chain carries TRBV20-1 and TRBJ2-7; possible D gene TRBD1, 6 bases. The end of the DNA aligns better with TRBJ2-4, so the J call may be wrong. Germline CDR1 reads DFQATT; CDR2 reads SNEGSKA (reference sequence). The CDR3 extends over 10 amino acids. This CDR3 reads CSAQGNIQYF. CDR3 nucleotide sequence: TGCAGTGCGCAGGGGAACATTCAGTACTTC.

The chain combines TRBV7-2 with TRBJ2-5; no clear D. V was cut by 1 base and J by 2 bases, with 8 bases left in between. Germline CDR1 and CDR2: SGHTA and FQGNSA. The CDR3 runs 14 residues. The CDR3 spells CASSLVWRQETQYF. CDR3 coding DNA: TGTGCCAGCAGCTTAGTTTGGCGTCAAGAGACCCAGTACTTC.

This clonotype has at least ten counts. This rearrangement joins TRBV20-1 to TRBJ1-4, with 9 positions matching TRBD1. Germline V gene data show CDR1 as DFQATT and CDR2 as SNEGSKA (reference sequence). CDR3 length: 13 residues. With V trimmed by 5 bases and J by 4 bases, 2 bases remained unmatched. The CDR3 reads CSAGQGLNEKLFF. The CDR3, as DNA: TGCAGTGCTGGACAGGGGCTTAATGAAAAACTGTTTTTT.

With regard to this clonotype: A clone one base away is much larger, so this may be a read error. The chain recombines TRBV6-5 with TRBJ2-1; D is undetermined. Germline V CDR1 and CDR2: MNHEY, SVGAGI. The CDR3 totals 15 residues. The V gene lost 2 bases and the J gene lost 10 bases, with 18 bases spanning the gap. The DNA of the CDR3 is TGTGCCAGCAGTTACGACCCCGCTACCCTCTACGAGCAGTTCTTC. This encodes CASSYDPATLYEQFF.